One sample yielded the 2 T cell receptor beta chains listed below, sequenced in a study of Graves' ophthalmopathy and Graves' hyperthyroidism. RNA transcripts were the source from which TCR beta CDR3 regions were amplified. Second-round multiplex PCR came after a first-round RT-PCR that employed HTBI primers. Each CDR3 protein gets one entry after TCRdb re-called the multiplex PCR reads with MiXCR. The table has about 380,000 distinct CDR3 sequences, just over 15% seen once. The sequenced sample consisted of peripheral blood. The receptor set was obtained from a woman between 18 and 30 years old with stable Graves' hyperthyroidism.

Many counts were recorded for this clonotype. The CDR3 sequence: CASSLLGQIAEAFF. The CDR3 DNA is TGTGCCAGCAGCCTCCTCGGACAGATCGCTGAAGCTTTCTTT. The rearrangement links TRBV12-3 or TRBV12-4 to TRBJ1-1, with D tentatively TRBD1 (6 bases). The CDR3 is 14 amino acids. Deletions cut 6 bases from V and 6 bases from J, with 17 bases between.

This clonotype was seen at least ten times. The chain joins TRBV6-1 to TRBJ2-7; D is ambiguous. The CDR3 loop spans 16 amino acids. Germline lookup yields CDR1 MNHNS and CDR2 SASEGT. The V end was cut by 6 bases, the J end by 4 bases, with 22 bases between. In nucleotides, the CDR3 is TGTGCCAGCAGGCCTATCCCCTCTGGGAACCTTTACGAGCAGTACTTC. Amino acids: CASRPIPSGNLYEQYF.